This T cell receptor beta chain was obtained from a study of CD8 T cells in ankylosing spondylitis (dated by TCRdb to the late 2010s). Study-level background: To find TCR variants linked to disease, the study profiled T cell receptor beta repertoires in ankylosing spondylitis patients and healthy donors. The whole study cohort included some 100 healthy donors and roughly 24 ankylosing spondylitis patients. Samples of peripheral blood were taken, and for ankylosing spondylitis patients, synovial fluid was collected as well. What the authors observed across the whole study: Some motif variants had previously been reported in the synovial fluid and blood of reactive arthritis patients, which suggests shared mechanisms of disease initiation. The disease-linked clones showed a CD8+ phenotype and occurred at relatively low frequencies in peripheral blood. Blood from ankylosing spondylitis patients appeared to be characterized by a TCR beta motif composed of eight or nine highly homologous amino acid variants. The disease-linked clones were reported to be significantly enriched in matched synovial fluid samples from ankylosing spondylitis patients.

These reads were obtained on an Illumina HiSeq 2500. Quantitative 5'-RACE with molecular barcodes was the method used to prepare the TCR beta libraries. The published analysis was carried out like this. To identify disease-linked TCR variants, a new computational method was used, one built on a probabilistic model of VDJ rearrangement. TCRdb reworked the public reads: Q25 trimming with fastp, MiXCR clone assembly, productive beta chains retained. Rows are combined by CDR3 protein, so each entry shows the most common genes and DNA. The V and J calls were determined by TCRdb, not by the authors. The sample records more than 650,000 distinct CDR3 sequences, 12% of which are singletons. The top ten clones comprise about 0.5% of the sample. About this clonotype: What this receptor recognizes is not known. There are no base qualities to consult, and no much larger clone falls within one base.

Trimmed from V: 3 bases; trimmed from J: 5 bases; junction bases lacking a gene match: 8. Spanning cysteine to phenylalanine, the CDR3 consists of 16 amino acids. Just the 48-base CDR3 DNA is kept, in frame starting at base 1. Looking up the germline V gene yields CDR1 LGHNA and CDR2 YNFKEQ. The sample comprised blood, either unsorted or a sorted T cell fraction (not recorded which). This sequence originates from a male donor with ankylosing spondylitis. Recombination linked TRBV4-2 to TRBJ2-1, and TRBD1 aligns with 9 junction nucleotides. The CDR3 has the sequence CASSQDYRGRNNEQFF. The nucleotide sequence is TGTGCCAGCAGCCAGGACTACAGGGGGCGGAACAATGAGCAGTTCTTC.